The entry below gives a single T cell receptor (beta chain) sequence along with its context. How the authors handled the data: Estimates of nucleated cell counts were drawn from the amplification of reference gene primers. The table came from immunoSEQ multiplex PCR; TCRdb's copy has only in-frame clones and leaves some out. The V and J calls and clone size come from that table; D and trimming were worked out from the DNA. The repertoire has some 150,000 clones, roughly 86% of them found once; the top ten carry around 8.5%. The CDR3 is 14 amino acids. Germline values: CDR1 SGHTS, CDR2 YDEGEE. V gave up 0 bases and J gave up 7 bases, with 11 bases separating them. The sample comes from a study of blood T cell repertoires in COVID-19. For the study at large: The United States, Italy and Spain supplied acute and convalescent COVID-19 samples. Nucleic acid was either cDNA or gDNA, and it came from T cells, B-cell-depleted T cells, or PBMCs.

Sequencing was performed on peripheral blood. The chain is built from TRBV5-8 and TRBJ2-1; the D is unclear. This clonotype was sampled from an older woman with acute or convalescent COVID-19. The CDR3 DNA is TGTGCCAGCAGCTTGGGCGGCTACGGGAATGAGCAGTTCTTC. Its protein is CASSLGGYGNEQFF.